The present T cell receptor (beta chain) was sequenced within a study of beta chain features in type 1 diabetes. Study results and limitations: For Type 1 diabetes patients, all four CD4+ subsets carried TCRB CDR3s that were moderately but significantly shorter.

Expressed TCRB transcripts were sequenced because the entire RNA isolate underwent reverse transcription. The assay was immunoSEQ multiplex PCR, and TCRdb's table has in-frame clones only and misses some. The table has 50,000 or so clones, 35% to 50% seen once. With V trimmed by 0 bases and J by 3 bases, 5 bases remained unmatched. The CDR3 totals 16 residues. The germline gives CDR1 SGHRS, CDR2 YFSETQ. Regarding this clone: Its antigen is not known.

The source material was Tregs from blood. The receptor's source is a man in his thirties or forties with type 1 diabetes. This sequence joins TRBV5-1 and TRBJ2-1; 8 nucleotides match TRBD2. The CDR3: CASSLGYSGNYNEQFF. DNA of the CDR3: TGCGCCAGCAGCTTGGGATATAGCGGGAACTACAATGAGCAGTTCTTC.